The 24 T cell receptor beta chains below were found in one sample sequenced in a study of shared clonotypes between healthy human individuals. This table comes from immunoSEQ multiplex PCR, and its TCRdb copy is limited to in-frame clones, with some not included. Found here are hundreds of thousands of clones, around three quarters of them singletons; the top ten hold about 12%. Sequenced sample: PBMCs. These receptors were obtained from a woman aged 40 to 49 in good health. Some clones in this sample may be carry-over from other donors' samples.

The chain employs TRBV7-2 and TRBJ1-5, with unresolved D. Germline V CDR1 and CDR2: SGHTA, FQGNSA. The V end was cut by 5 bases, the J end by 6 bases, with 11 bases between. The CDR3 is 13 residues long. The CDR3 nucleotides read TGTGCCAGCAGCCCCGGGAGTCTTCAGCCCCAGCATTTT. This encodes CASSPGSLQPQHF.

The chain uses TRBV7-9 and TRBJ2-3; D is ambiguous. This CDR3 is 14 amino acids long. The germline V and J ends were trimmed by 2 bases and 1 base, with 7 bases remaining between them. Germline loops: CDR1 SEHNR, CDR2 FQNEAQ (reference sequence). The CDR3: CASSLTVGTDTQYF. The CDR3 DNA reads TGTGCCAGCAGCTTAACGGTGGGCACAGATACGCAGTATTTT.

This clone occurred a few times. This chain connects TRBV7-9 to TRBJ1-2; D remains ambiguous. Germline CDR1 is SEHNR and CDR2 is FQNEAQ (reference sequence). V was pared by 5 bases and J by 8 bases, with 18 bases between. The CDR3 has 14 residues. Written as DNA, the CDR3 is TGTGCCAGCAGCCCTGACGGACGAATCGGGGGCTACACCTTC. This encodes CASSPDGRIGGYTF.

This chain links TRBV10-1 with TRBJ2-7; D may be TRBD2 (6 bases). The V and J ends lost 6 bases and 3 bases respectively, with 18 bases between them. This CDR3 is built from 15 residues. The germline V gene has CDR1 WNHNN and CDR2 SYGVQD (reference sequence). CDR3 bases: TGCGCCAGCAGGCAAAAGACTAGGATGGTCTACGAGCAGTACTTC. Amino acids: CASRQKTRMVYEQYF.

The gene calls are TRBV10-1 and TRBJ2-1; D is perhaps TRBD1 (5 bases). This CDR3 has 14 amino acids. V was pared by 3 bases and J by 7 bases, with 13 bases between. The germline V gene encodes CDR1 WNHNN and CDR2 SYGVQD (reference sequence). In nucleotides, the CDR3 is TGCGCCAGCAGTGATAGCCAGGGCAGAAATGAGCAGTTCTTC. This sequence encodes CASSDSQGRNEQFF.

V usage is TRBV5-1 and J usage is TRBJ2-2; D perhaps matches TRBD2 (5 bases). The germline V gene has CDR1 SGHRS and CDR2 YFSETQ. Deletions cut 0 bases from V and 3 bases from J, with 12 bases between. The CDR3 is 16 amino acids. For the CDR3, the DNA is TGCGCCAGCAGCTTGGCTGGACTTCCGGACACCGGGGAGCTGTTTTTT. It translates to CASSLAGLPDTGELFF.

The chain carries TRBV7-9 and TRBJ2-7; unclear D gene. Germline V gives CDR1 SEHNR, CDR2 FQNEAQ (reference sequence). The V and J ends lost 5 bases and 0 bases respectively, with 17 bases between them. The CDR3 extends over 16 amino acids. CDR3 coding DNA: TGTGCCAGCAGCCCCCTGGCCTTCTCGCGCTCCTACGAGCAGTACTTC. Translating it yields CASSPLAFSRSYEQYF.

The chain links TRBV5-1 to TRBJ2-3; 11 nucleotides line up with TRBD2. The germline V gene encodes CDR1 SGHRS and CDR2 YFSETQ. The V gene end was trimmed by 0 bases and the J gene end by 2 bases; junction bases not matched to a gene: 8. The CDR3 runs 18 residues. The CDR3 region has the DNA TGCGCCAGCAGCTTGGAGGTCCTAGCGGGAGGCCTCACAGATACGCAGTATTTT. It codes for CASSLEVLAGGLTDTQYF. The complete variable domain, with remaining parts taken from reference TRBV5-1 and TRBJ2-3, reads KAGVTQTPRYLIKTRGQQVTLSCSPISGHRSVSWYQQTPGQGLQFLFEYFSETQRNKGNFPGRFSGRQFSNSRSEMNVSTLELGDSALYLCASSLEVLAGGLTDTQYFGPGTRLTVL.

The chain links TRBV7-3 to TRBJ2-1, with 8 bases fitting TRBD2. In germline, CDR1 is SGHTA, CDR2 FQGTGA. J gave up 6 bases and V 2 bases, and 21 bases lay outside the gene matches. The CDR3 is made up of 20 amino acids. The CDR3 loop reads CASSLWSPRTIAGKVNEQFF. CDR3 coding DNA: TGTGCCAGCAGCTTATGGTCCCCTCGAACCATAGCGGGAAAGGTCAATGAGCAGTTCTTC.

The gene calls are TRBV29-1 and TRBJ1-5, with a weak D call TRBD1 (5 bases). With 3 bases removed from V and 6 bases from J, the gap between germline ends came to 12 bases. The CDR3 extends over 13 amino acids. Looked up from germline, CDR1 is SQVTM and CDR2 is ANQGSEA. The CDR3 DNA reads as TGCAGCGTTGACGGGGGAAAGGGTCAGCCCCAGCATTTT. Residues: CSVDGGKGQPQHF. The complete variable domain, with remaining parts taken from reference TRBV29-1 and TRBJ1-5, reads SAVISQKPSRDICQRGTSLTIQCQVDSQVTMMFWYRQQPGQSLTLIATANQGSEATYESGFVIDKFPISRPNLTFSTLTVSNMSPEDSSIYLCSVDGGKGQPQHFGDGTRLSIL.

This clone was recorded many times. The CDR3 sequence: CASSEGTGNTDTQYF. The CDR3 region has the DNA TGTGCCAGCAGTGAGGGGACTGGGAACACAGATACGCAGTATTTT. This chain uses TRBV6-4 with TRBJ2-3; D may be TRBD2 (6 bases). The CDR3 runs 15 residues. CDR1 and CDR2 (germline): MRHNA, SNTAGT. Trimming left V 3 bases short and J 2 bases short, with 12 bases between.

The rearrangement joins TRBV9 to TRBJ2-1; D is possibly TRBD1 (7 bases). The CDR3 runs 16 residues. From germline, CDR1 is SGDLS and CDR2 YYNGEE. V gave up 0 bases and J gave up 7 bases, with 17 bases separating them. CDR3 residues: CASSVEGGTVTNEQFF. CDR3 DNA: TGTGCCAGCAGCGTAGAAGGCGGGACAGTAACTAATGAGCAGTTCTTC.

This rearrangement joins TRBV6-6 to TRBJ1-4, with D hard to call. The CDR3 consists of 13 residues. Between the trimmed V and J ends, which lost 2 bases and 5 bases, there was a span of 6 bases. Germline lookup yields CDR1 MNHNY and CDR2 SVGAGI (reference sequence). CDR3 sequence (DNA): TGTGCCAGCAGTTACCAGACGAATGAAAAACTGTTTTTT. It is translated as CASSYQTNEKLFF.

Points on this clone: The same CDR3 is also encoded by other DNA sequences in this sample. The rearrangement links TRBV28 to TRBJ2-7, with D uncertain. The V gene lost 2 bases and the J gene lost 3 bases, with 5 bases spanning the gap. This CDR3 has 12 residues. Germline-derived CDR1 and CDR2 are MDHEN and SYDVKM. CDR3 residues: CASSLGSYEQYF. The CDR3 DNA sequence: TGTGCCAGCAGTTTAGGCAGCTACGAGCAGTACTTC.

DNA of the CDR3: TGCAGCGCCCTGGACCGCCAGACCCAGTACTTC. It translates to CSALDRQTQYF. The V call is TRBV29-1, the J call TRBJ2-5; D not certain. This CDR3 contains 11 residues. Per germline, CDR1 SQVTM and CDR2 ANQGSEA. V was shortened by 7 bases and J by 6 bases, with 12 bases between the two germline ends.

The V gene is TRBV29-1, the J gene TRBJ2-1, with 7 bases matching TRBD2. The CDR3 has 16 amino acids. The germline CDR1 and CDR2 sequences are SQVTM and ANQGSEA. Trimming removed 2 bases from V and 0 bases from J; junction bases left unmatched: 7. CDR3 coding DNA: TGCAGCGTTGAACCCCTAGCGGAGGTCTCCTACAATGAGCAGTTCTTC. Its protein product is CSVEPLAEVSYNEQFF.

The chain carries TRBV6-1 and TRBJ2-5, with a possible D match to TRBD1 (6 bases). The CDR3 spans 15 residues. Germline V gene lookup returns CDR1 MNHNS and CDR2 SASEGT. V gave up 6 bases and J gave up 1 base, with 15 bases separating them. The CDR3 sequence is CASSETQGVQETQYF. CDR3 in DNA: TGTGCCAGCAGCGAAACACAGGGAGTCCAAGAGACCCAGTACTTC.

The chain has TRBV2 and TRBJ2-3, with D perhaps TRBD2 (6 bases). This CDR3 is built from 14 residues. V shed 6 bases and J shed 0 bases, with 10 bases lying between them. CDR1 and CDR2 from the germline V gene are SNHLY and FYNNEI. DNA of the CDR3: TGTGCCAGCAGCTCGGGAGCTAGCACAGATACGCAGTATTTT. This sequence encodes CASSSGASTDTQYF.

This clone was seen just once. This chain links TRBV28 with TRBJ2-3; 13 bases match TRBD2. Per germline, CDR1 MDHEN and CDR2 SYDVKM. Trimming cost V 4 bases and J 3 bases; bases outside gene matches: 10. The CDR3 consists of 18 residues. CDR3 region: CASSSLIGTSGETDTQYF. As DNA, the CDR3 is TGTGCCAGCAGTTCCCTCATTGGGACTAGCGGGGAGACAGATACGCAGTATTTT. Together with reference TRBV28 and TRBJ2-3, the CDR3 gives the full variable domain: DVKVTQSSRYLVKRTGEKVFLECVQDMDHENMFWYRQDPGLGLRLIYFSYDVKMKEKGDIPEGYSVSREKKERFSLILESASTNQTSMYLCASSSLIGTSGETDTQYFGPGTRLTVL.

This clone was seen a few times. The V call is TRBV11-1, the J call TRBJ1-1, with D unresolved. The CDR3 loop spans 13 amino acids. Germline V gene sequence: CDR1 SGHAT, CDR2 FQDESV (reference sequence). V dropped 5 bases and J dropped 0 bases, with 7 bases sitting between them. The CDR3 region has the DNA TGTGCCAGCAGCCAACAAATGAACACTGAAGCTTTCTTT. This codes for CASSQQMNTEAFF.

CDR3 bases: TGTGCCAGCAGCTTTAGCGGGAGTCTTGTTAAGTTCTTC. Amino acid sequence: CASSFSGSLVKFF. The rearrangement joins TRBV11-3 to TRBJ2-1; 9 nucleotides agree with TRBD2. The CDR3 runs to 13 residues. V shed 3 bases and J 14 bases; nucleotides not matched to a gene: 8. Germline CDR1 SGHNT, CDR2 YENEEA. Variable domain in full (rest from reference TRBV11-3 and TRBJ2-1): EAGVVQSPRYKIIEKKQPVAFWCNPISGHNTLYWYLQNLGQGPELLIRYENEEAVDDSQLPKDRFSAERLKGVDSTLKIQPAELGDSAVYLCASSFSGSLVKFFGPGTRLTVL.

The chain is built from TRBV30 and TRBJ2-7, with 10 bases that match TRBD2. Germline V gene lookup returns CDR1 GTSNPN and CDR2 SVGIG (reference sequence). The CDR3 length is 14 residues. With 0 bases clipped from V and 5 bases from J, the junction kept 4 bases outside the gene matches. The CDR3 sequence: CAWSVGLAGDEQYF. The CDR3 coding sequence is TGTGCCTGGAGTGTCGGTCTAGCGGGAGACGAGCAGTACTTC.

CDR3 sequence reads: CASSLGVEANNEQFF. CDR3 nucleotide sequence: TGTGCCAGCAGCTTAGGGGTGGAGGCAAACAATGAGCAGTTCTTC. This chain uses TRBV7-9 with TRBJ2-1; TRBD2 is a possible D gene (5 bases). Germline V gives CDR1 SEHNR, CDR2 FQNEAQ (reference sequence). V lost 1 base and J 5 bases, leaving 12 bases between the germline ends. The CDR3 is 15 amino acids.

Concerning this clone: Given a much more abundant clone one base away, this may be a read error. V gene TRBV5-4 combines with J gene TRBJ2-3; D gene ambiguous. Trimming took 6 bases from V and 3 from J, leaving 11 bases between them. The CDR3 covers 13 residues. Germline V gene lookup returns CDR1 SGHNT and CDR2 YYREEE (reference sequence). The CDR3 sequence is CASNPQGTDTQYF. Written as DNA, the CDR3 is TGTGCCAGCAACCCGCAAGGGACAGATACGCAGTATTTT. The whole variable domain, remainder taken from reference TRBV5-4 and TRBJ2-3, is ETGVTQSPTHLIKTRGQQVTLRCSSQSGHNTVSWYQQALGQGPQFIFQYYREEENGRGNFPPRFSGLQFPNYSSELNVNALELDDSALYLCASNPQGTDTQYFGPGTRLTVL.